The T cell receptor beta chain described here comes from a study of T cells in Graves' hyperthyroidism and ophthalmopathy. TCR beta CDR3 regions were amplified from RNA transcripts. With the HTBI primer set, the TCR CDR3 went through a first round of RT-PCR. TCRdb fed the multiplex PCR reads into MiXCR, producing one record per CDR3 protein. The sample consists of under 550,000 distinct CDR3 sequences, roughly 13% of them appearing once. The CDR3 extends over 13 amino acids. V was clipped by 6 bases and J by 3 bases, with 8 bases between them. Germline CDR1 is MDHEN and CDR2 is SYDVKM. This clonotype has ten or more counts.

V gene TRBV28 combines with J gene TRBJ2-2; D gene uncertain. What was sequenced was blood. The receptor was derived from a woman younger than 30 with Graves' hyperthyroidism. The CDR3 DNA reads TGTGCCAGCAGCTATATAGACACCGGGGAGCTGTTTTTT. Its protein product is CASSYIDTGELFF. Using reference TRBV28 and TRBJ2-2 for the parts outside the CDR3, the full variable domain is DVKVTQSSRYLVKRTGEKVFLECVQDMDHENMFWYRQDPGLGLRLIYFSYDVKMKEKGDIPEGYSVSREKKERFSLILESASTNQTSMYLCASSYIDTGELFFGEGSRLTVL.